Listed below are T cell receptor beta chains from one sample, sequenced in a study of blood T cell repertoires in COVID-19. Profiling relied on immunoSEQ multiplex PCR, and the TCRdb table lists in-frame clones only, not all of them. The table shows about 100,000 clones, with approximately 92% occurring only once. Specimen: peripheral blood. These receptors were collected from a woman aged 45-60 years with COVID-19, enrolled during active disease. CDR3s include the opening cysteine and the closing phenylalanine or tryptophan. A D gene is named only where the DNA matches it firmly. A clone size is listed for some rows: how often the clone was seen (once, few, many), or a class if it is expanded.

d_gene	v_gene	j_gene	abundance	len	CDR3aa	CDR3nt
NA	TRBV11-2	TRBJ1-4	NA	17	CASRRSRSRGTNEKLFF	TGTGCCAGCAGGAGGAGCAGGAGCAGGGGAACTAATGAAAAACTGTTTTTT
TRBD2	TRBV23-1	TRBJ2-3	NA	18	CASSQLGLAGGLRDTQYF	TGCGCCAGCAGTCAATTGGGACTAGCGGGGGGGCTGCGAGATACGCAGTATTTT
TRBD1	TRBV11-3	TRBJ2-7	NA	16	CASSSPGRTGRNEQYF	TGTGCCAGCAGCTCCCCAGGGAGGACAGGGAGAAACGAGCAGTACTTC
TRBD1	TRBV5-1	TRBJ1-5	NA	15	CASSSGTGSNQPQHF	TGCGCCAGCAGTTCCGGGACAGGGAGCAATCAGCCCCAGCATTTT
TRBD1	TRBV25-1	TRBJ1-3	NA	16	CASRPTGGASGNTIYF	TGTGCCAGCAGACCGACAGGGGGCGCTTCTGGAAACACCATATATTTT
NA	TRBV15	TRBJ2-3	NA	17	CATSSPLGGAFTDTQYF	TGTGCCACCAGCAGTCCCCTAGGGGGGGCTTTCACAGATACGCAGTATTTT
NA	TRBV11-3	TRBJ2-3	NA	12	CASSFPLDTQYF	TGTGCCAGCAGCTTCCCACTAGATACGCAGTATTTT
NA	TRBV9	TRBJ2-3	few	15	CASSVEGRTADTQYF	TGTGCCAGCAGCGTAGAGGGGCGTACGGCAGATACGCAGTATTTT
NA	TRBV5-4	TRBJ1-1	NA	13	CASSLGMRTEAFF	TGTGCCAGCAGCTTGGGGATGAGGACTGAAGCTTTCTTT
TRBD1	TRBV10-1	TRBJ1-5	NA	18	CASRLTVGGQGVSQPQHF	TGCGCCAGCAGATTAACCGTGGGGGGACAGGGTGTAAGTCAGCCCCAGCATTTT